The rows below give T cell receptor beta chains drawn from one sample of a study of blood T cells in healthy people across ages. TCRdb processed the 5' RACE reads anew with MiXCR; each CDR3 protein has one entry. The sample yields about 540,000 distinct CDR3 sequences, 24% seen once. This sample also appeared in a second study, on T cells of mothers and their children.

The sample taken for sequencing was blood. These receptors were obtained from a boy younger than 18 in good health. The CDR3 runs from the conserved cysteine through the conserved F or W. The order of the fields is CDR3 protein, CDR3 DNA, CDR3 length, J gene, D gene, V gene, clone size. D genes are given only for firm matches. Only some rows state a clone size, as once, few, many or a class for expanded clones.

CDR3aa: CASSLAGTGGDTQYF
CDR3nt: TGTGCCAGCAGCTTAGCCGGGACAGGGGGAGATACGCAGTATTTT
len: 15
j_gene: TRBJ2-3
d_gene: TRBD1
v_gene: TRBV7-2
abundance: few

CDR3aa: CSARRGDWYQETQYF
CDR3nt: TGCAGTGCCCGACGGGGGGATTGGTACCAAGAGACCCAGTACTTC
len: 15
j_gene: TRBJ2-5
d_gene: TRBD2
v_gene: TRBV20-1
abundance: -

CDR3aa: CASSQEQGRETQYF
CDR3nt: TGCGCCAGCAGCCAAGAGCAGGGGAGAGAGACCCAGTACTTC
len: 14
j_gene: TRBJ2-5
d_gene: -
v_gene: TRBV4-3
abundance: -

CDR3aa: CSASVGGTRGEQYF
CDR3nt: TGCAGTGCTAGTGTGGGGGGGACTAGGGGTGAGCAGTACTTC
len: 14
j_gene: TRBJ2-7
d_gene: TRBD2
v_gene: TRBV20-1
abundance: -

CDR3aa: CASSLGTGGSYNSPLHF
CDR3nt: TGTGCCAGCAGCCTTGGGACAGGGGGCAGCTATAATTCACCCCTCCACTTT
len: 17
j_gene: TRBJ1-6
d_gene: TRBD1
v_gene: TRBV5-4
abundance: few

CDR3aa: CASSFGPGSSYEQYF
CDR3nt: -
len: 15
j_gene: TRBJ2-7
d_gene: -
v_gene: TRBV5-6
abundance: few

CDR3aa: CSVEPPPGGIDNEQFF
CDR3nt: TGCAGCGTTGAGCCCCCGCCCGGGGGGATCGACAATGAGCAGTTCTTC
len: 16
j_gene: TRBJ2-1
d_gene: TRBD2
v_gene: TRBV29-1
abundance: many

CDR3aa: CASSERGGGYEQYF
CDR3nt: TGTGCCAGCTCTGAGAGGGGTGGAGGCTACGAGCAGTACTTC
len: 14
j_gene: TRBJ2-7
d_gene: -
v_gene: TRBV7-9
abundance: -

CDR3aa: CSQARVLTEQFF
CDR3nt: TGCAGTCAAGCTAGAGTACTGACCGAGCAGTTCTTC
len: 12
j_gene: TRBJ2-1
d_gene: -
v_gene: TRBV20-1
abundance: -

CDR3aa: CASSQEGGGTNEQFF
CDR3nt: TGCGCCAGCAGCCAAGAAGGCGGGGGGACCAATGAGCAGTTCTTC
len: 15
j_gene: TRBJ2-1
d_gene: TRBD2
v_gene: TRBV4-3
abundance: -

CDR3aa: CASSLSGTGGGKLFF
CDR3nt: TGTGCCAGCAGTTTATCTGGGACAGGGGGGGGAAAACTGTTTTTT
len: 15
j_gene: TRBJ1-4
d_gene: TRBD1
v_gene: TRBV28
abundance: few

CDR3aa: CASIKNRVPNEKLFF
CDR3nt: TGTGCCAGCATCAAGAACAGGGTACCTAATGAAAAACTGTTTTTT
len: 15
j_gene: TRBJ1-4
d_gene: -
v_gene: TRBV25-1
abundance: -

CDR3aa: CASSPGDGYEQYF
CDR3nt: TGTGCCAGCAGCCCCGGGGACGGCTACGAGCAGTACTTC
len: 13
j_gene: TRBJ2-7
d_gene: -
v_gene: TRBV7-8
abundance: -

CDR3aa: CASSQGPTSGRGNEQFF
CDR3nt: TGTGCCAGCAGCCAAGGACCCACTAGCGGGAGAGGCAATGAGCAGTTCTTC
len: 17
j_gene: TRBJ2-1
d_gene: TRBD2
v_gene: TRBV4-2
abundance: -

CDR3aa: CASSPSTGARTYNEQFF
CDR3nt: TGTGCCAGCAGCCCTTCTACGGGGGCTAGGACCTACAATGAGCAGTTCTTC
len: 17
j_gene: TRBJ2-1
d_gene: -
v_gene: TRBV9
abundance: few

CDR3aa: CASSPPGLAGGGETQYF
CDR3nt: TGTGCCAGCAGCCCTCCGGGACTAGCGGGAGGGGGAGAGACCCAGTACTTC
len: 17
j_gene: TRBJ2-5
d_gene: -
v_gene: TRBV21-1
abundance: -

CDR3aa: CASSQGLAGDPYEQYF
CDR3nt: TGTGCCAGCAGCCAAGGGTTAGCGGGGGATCCTTACGAGCAGTACTTC
len: 16
j_gene: TRBJ2-7
d_gene: TRBD2
v_gene: TRBV2
abundance: -

CDR3aa: CASSLGTRGNNEQFF
CDR3nt: TGTGCCAGCAGTTTGGGGACTAGAGGGAACAATGAGCAGTTCTTC
len: 15
j_gene: TRBJ2-1
d_gene: TRBD2
v_gene: TRBV12-3/TRBV12-4
abundance: -

CDR3aa: CASSVNADSHEQYF
CDR3nt: TGTGCCAGCAGTGTGAACGCGGACTCCCACGAGCAGTACTTC
len: 14
j_gene: TRBJ2-7
d_gene: -
v_gene: TRBV2
abundance: few

CDR3aa: CASSLNTGGYTEAFF
CDR3nt: TGTGCCAGCAGTTTAAATACAGGGGGGTACACTGAAGCTTTCTTT
len: 15
j_gene: TRBJ1-1
d_gene: TRBD1
v_gene: TRBV12-3/TRBV12-4
abundance: few

CDR3aa: CASSPPLYGQYF
CDR3nt: TGTGCCAGCAGTCCACCTCTCTACGGGCAGTACTTC
len: 12
j_gene: TRBJ2-7
d_gene: -
v_gene: TRBV28
abundance: -

CDR3aa: CASRVGALNYHEQFF
CDR3nt: TGTGCCAGCAGGGTAGGGGCTTTGAATTATCATGAGCAGTTCTTC
len: 15
j_gene: TRBJ2-1
d_gene: -
v_gene: TRBV27
abundance: few

CDR3aa: CASSQIPGDGTQYF
CDR3nt: TGCGCCAGCAGCCAAATCCCAGGGGATGGGACGCAGTATTTT
len: 14
j_gene: TRBJ2-3
d_gene: -
v_gene: TRBV4-1
abundance: -

CDR3aa: CSARDLLAGTYEQYF
CDR3nt: TGCAGTGCTAGAGATCTCCTAGCGGGTACCTACGAGCAGTACTTC
len: 15
j_gene: TRBJ2-7
d_gene: TRBD2
v_gene: TRBV20-1
abundance: many

CDR3aa: CASSDPSGQNSHEQYF
CDR3nt: TGTGCCAGCAGTGACCCCTCGGGACAGAACTCCCACGAGCAGTACTTC
len: 16
j_gene: TRBJ2-7
d_gene: TRBD1
v_gene: TRBV25-1
abundance: few

CDR3aa: CASSLATAGVFQETQYF
CDR3nt: TGCGCCAGCAGCTTGGCCACAGCGGGGGTCTTTCAAGAGACCCAGTACTTC
len: 17
j_gene: TRBJ2-5
d_gene: TRBD2
v_gene: TRBV5-1
abundance: few

CDR3aa: CASKVRREEETQYF
CDR3nt: TGTGCCAGCAAAGTGAGGCGGGAGGAAGAGACCCAGTACTTC
len: 14
j_gene: TRBJ2-5
d_gene: TRBD2
v_gene: TRBV27
abundance: -

CDR3aa: CSARGDYAGYNEQFF
CDR3nt: TGCAGTGCTAGGGGCGACTACGCCGGGTACAATGAGCAGTTCTTC
len: 15
j_gene: TRBJ2-1
d_gene: -
v_gene: TRBV20-1
abundance: -

CDR3aa: CASRSNTEAFF
CDR3nt: TGTGCCAGCAGATCTAACACTGAAGCTTTCTTT
len: 11
j_gene: TRBJ1-1
d_gene: -
v_gene: TRBV6-5
abundance: few

CDR3aa: CASSQDKWHEQFF
CDR3nt: TGCGCCAGCAGCCAAGATAAATGGCATGAGCAGTTCTTC
len: 13
j_gene: TRBJ2-1
d_gene: -
v_gene: TRBV4-3
abundance: few

CDR3aa: CASTLGGDPYSPLHF
CDR3nt: TGTGCCAGCACCCTGGGGGGGGACCCATATTCACCCCTCCACTTT
len: 15
j_gene: TRBJ1-6
d_gene: -
v_gene: TRBV28
abundance: -

CDR3aa: CASSFRTGTNGELFF
CDR3nt: TGTGCCAGCAGTTTTAGGACAGGGACAAACGGGGAGCTGTTTTTT
len: 15
j_gene: TRBJ2-2
d_gene: TRBD1
v_gene: TRBV28
abundance: -

CDR3aa: CSASRQAGRNTQYF
CDR3nt: TGCAGTGCTAGTCGGCAGGCAGGTCGAAATACGCAGTATTTT
len: 14
j_gene: TRBJ2-3
d_gene: -
v_gene: TRBV20-1
abundance: -

CDR3aa: CASSYSPGSGANVLTF
CDR3nt: TGTGCCAGCAGTTACTCCCCAGGTTCTGGGGCCAACGTCCTGACTTTC
len: 16
j_gene: TRBJ2-6
d_gene: -
v_gene: TRBV6-6
abundance: few

CDR3aa: CSASLSSGLSYEQYF
CDR3nt: TGCAGTGCTAGCTTGTCTAGCGGGCTTTCCTACGAGCAGTACTTC
len: 15
j_gene: TRBJ2-7
d_gene: TRBD2
v_gene: TRBV20-1
abundance: few

CDR3aa: CASSLTLAGDNEQFF
CDR3nt: TGTGCCAGCAGCTTAACCCTAGCGGGGGACAATGAGCAGTTCTTC
len: 15
j_gene: TRBJ2-1
d_gene: TRBD2
v_gene: TRBV28
abundance: -

CDR3aa: CASSPPSGRSVEQFF
CDR3nt: TGTGCCAGCAGTCCTCCTAGCGGGAGAAGTGTTGAGCAGTTCTTC
len: 15
j_gene: TRBJ2-1
d_gene: TRBD2
v_gene: TRBV28
abundance: -

CDR3aa: CASTQSRGFYVEAFF
CDR3nt: TGTGCCAGCACCCAGAGTCGGGGTTTTTATGTTGAAGCTTTCTTT
len: 15
j_gene: TRBJ1-1
d_gene: -
v_gene: TRBV12-3/TRBV12-4
abundance: few

CDR3aa: CASSLSGRPQETQYF
CDR3nt: TGTGCCAGCAGTTTATCAGGGAGACCTCAAGAGACCCAGTACTTC
len: 15
j_gene: TRBJ2-5
d_gene: -
v_gene: TRBV27
abundance: few

CDR3aa: CSARSGDSTDTQYF
CDR3nt: TGCAGTGCTAGATCAGGGGACAGCACAGATACGCAGTATTTT
len: 14
j_gene: TRBJ2-3
d_gene: -
v_gene: TRBV20-1
abundance: few

CDR3aa: CASSQLVSGSDLAKNIQYF
CDR3nt: TGCGCCAGCAGCCAACTGGTTAGCGGGAGCGACTTAGCCAAAAACATTCAGTACTTC
len: 19
j_gene: TRBJ2-4
d_gene: TRBD2
v_gene: TRBV4-1
abundance: many

CDR3aa: CASSIRDGQETQYF
CDR3nt: TGTGCCAGCAGTATCCGGGACGGACAAGAGACCCAGTACTTC
len: 14
j_gene: TRBJ2-5
d_gene: -
v_gene: TRBV12-3/TRBV12-4
abundance: -